This is a list of T cell receptor beta chains from one sample in a study of cytomegalovirus exposure and HLA in healthy donors. Libraries were prepared by immunoSEQ multiplex PCR; TCRdb keeps only in-frame clonotypes and omits some of them. The sample lists 83,000 or so clones, roughly 85% occurring once. Sample: PBMCs. These TCRs come from a female donor in good health and CMV-seronegative. Each CDR3 is given with its conserved first and last residue. Each record gives: D gene, V gene, J gene, clone size, CDR3 DNA, CDR3 protein. A D gene is named only where the DNA matches it firmly. Size is stated for part of the rows, as once, few or many counts, or as a class when the clone is expanded.

D: NA
V: TRBV9
J: TRBJ2-3
size: NA
DNA: TGTGCCAGCAGCGTAGGTGGCTCGAGCACAGATACGCAGTATTTT
CDR3: CASSVGGSSTDTQYF

D: TRBD1
V: TRBV5-1
J: TRBJ1-1
size: NA
DNA: TGCGCCAGCACCGGGACAGGGAACACTGAAGCTTTCTTT
CDR3: CASTGTGNTEAFF

D: NA
V: TRBV30
J: TRBJ2-2
size: NA
DNA: TGTGCCTGGAGGAGTACCGTGAACACCGGGGAGCTGTTTTTT
CDR3: CAWRSTVNTGELFF

D: TRBD1
V: TRBV4-3
J: TRBJ2-1
size: NA
DNA: TGCGCCAGCAGCCAAGATCTGGCAGGGGGCACTGAGCAGTTCTTC
CDR3: CASSQDLAGGTEQFF

D: NA
V: TRBV27
J: TRBJ1-6
size: NA
DNA: TGTGCCAGCAGTGCCCTGACAGTTTCCTATAATTCACCCCTCCACTTT
CDR3: CASSALTVSYNSPLHF

D: NA
V: TRBV4-1
J: TRBJ2-7
size: NA
DNA: TGCGCCAGCAGCCAAGAGGAGGCTTTCGAGCAGTACTTC
CDR3: CASSQEEAFEQYF

D: NA
V: TRBV4-2
J: TRBJ2-2
size: NA
DNA: TGTGCCAGCAGCCAAGATCTTGGAGGCACCGGGGAGCTGTTTTTT
CDR3: CASSQDLGGTGELFF

D: TRBD2
V: TRBV2
J: TRBJ2-1
size: NA
DNA: TGTGCCAGCAGACAGGGGACTAGCGGGGGTTTCAATGAGCAGTTCTTC
CDR3: CASRQGTSGGFNEQFF

D: TRBD1
V: TRBV7-2
J: TRBJ2-7
size: NA
DNA: TGTGCCAGCAGCTTCAGACAGGGGCTCGACGAGCAGTACTTC
CDR3: CASSFRQGLDEQYF

D: NA
V: TRBV5-4
J: TRBJ1-2
size: NA
DNA: TGTGCCAGCAGCTTGGGCGCGGAAAGCTATGGCTACACCTTC
CDR3: CASSLGAESYGYTF

D: NA
V: TRBV7-9
J: TRBJ2-7
size: NA
DNA: TGTGCCAGCAGCTTAGGGCTAGACCACTACGAGCAGTACTTC
CDR3: CASSLGLDHYEQYF

D: TRBD2
V: TRBV30
J: TRBJ2-1
size: few
DNA: TGTGCCTGGAGTGTGGCTAGCGGGGACAATGAGCAGTTCTTC
CDR3: CAWSVASGDNEQFF

D: TRBD2
V: TRBV29-1
J: TRBJ2-7
size: NA
DNA: TGCAGCGTGATCCGACTAGCGGGACCCTACGAGCAGTACTTC
CDR3: CSVIRLAGPYEQYF

D: NA
V: TRBV30
J: TRBJ1-1
size: NA
DNA: TGTGCCTGGAGTGTACAGGAAGGGACTGAAGCTTTCTTT
CDR3: CAWSVQEGTEAFF

D: TRBD1
V: TRBV15
J: TRBJ2-3
size: NA
DNA: TGTGCCACCAGCACGGACAGGGGGACAGATACGCAGTATTTT
CDR3: CATSTDRGTDTQYF

D: NA
V: TRBV9
J: TRBJ1-2
size: NA
DNA: TGTGCCAGCAGCGTAGCTGGGGAGCCATTCTATGGCTACACCTTC
CDR3: CASSVAGEPFYGYTF

D: TRBD1
V: TRBV4-2
J: TRBJ1-5
size: NA
DNA: TGTGCCAGCAGCCAAACCCAGGGGGTGCACCAGCCCCAGCATTTT
CDR3: CASSQTQGVHQPQHF

D: TRBD1
V: TRBV6-1
J: TRBJ2-2
size: few
DNA: TGTGCCAGCAGTGGCCGTGGGACAGGGAGGACCGGGGAGCTGTTTTTT
CDR3: CASSGRGTGRTGELFF

D: NA
V: TRBV9
J: TRBJ1-5
size: NA
DNA: TGTGCCAGCAGCGTAGGGGCATTAAGCAATCAGCCCCAGCATTTT
CDR3: CASSVGALSNQPQHF

D: NA
V: TRBV29-1
J: TRBJ2-2
size: NA
DNA: TGCAGCGTTCCAGCGTCCCCCGCGGGCGCCGACACCGGGGAGCTGTTTTTT
CDR3: CSVPASPAGADTGELFF

D: NA
V: TRBV7-2
J: TRBJ2-5
size: NA
DNA: TGTGCCAGCAGCTTAGGGGGGTGGGGACGGGGGGAGACCCAGTACTTC
CDR3: CASSLGGWGRGETQYF

D: NA
V: TRBV28
J: TRBJ1-5
size: NA
DNA: TGTGCCAGCTCGACGGAGGCCGCCCAGCATTTT
CDR3: CASSTEAAQHF

D: NA
V: TRBV5-6
J: TRBJ1-1
size: few
DNA: TGTGCCAGCAGCTACGGGGTGAACACTGAAGCTTTCTTT
CDR3: CASSYGVNTEAFF

D: NA
V: TRBV29-1
J: TRBJ2-4
size: NA
DNA: TGCAGCGTTGAAGAAGTTGCGGACTTGGCGAAAAGAAACATTCAGTACTTC
CDR3: CSVEEVADLAKRNIQYF

D: NA
V: TRBV4-2
J: TRBJ2-7
size: NA
DNA: TGTGCCAGCAGCCAAGGAGGCGCTACCTACGAGCAGTACTTC
CDR3: CASSQGGATYEQYF

D: NA
V: TRBV9
J: TRBJ2-1
size: NA
DNA: TGTGCCAGCAGCGTTTGGGGAGACAATGAGCAGTTCTTC
CDR3: CASSVWGDNEQFF

D: TRBD1
V: TRBV6-4
J: TRBJ1-1
size: few
DNA: TGTGCCAGCAGTGCCGGGACAGGGGGCACTGAAGCTTTCTTT
CDR3: CASSAGTGGTEAFF